This TCR beta chain was sequenced for a study of blood T cells in healthy people across ages. Overall study findings and caveats: Estimates of total diversity, which came from one million sequenced T cells, were considered to be underestimates. Greater diversity and more naive CD4+ cells were seen in long-lived donors than in aged donors. Observed TCR beta diversity per million T cells went down as age went up. This fall followed a roughly linear course with age.

This CDR3 is built from 16 residues. Primed by a sample-barcoded 5' primer and a J-beta primer mix, a second PCR proceeded for 7 to 11 cycles. MiXCR, run by TCRdb on the 5' RACE reads, gives a single entry per CDR3 protein. The sample lists 1,100,000 or so distinct CDR3 sequences; 40% to 55% were seen once. On this clonotype itself: Its specificity is unknown.

The sequence came from a woman aged 55 to 70 in good health. This chain uses TRBV21-1 with TRBJ2-5; the table's TRBD1 call for D was not verified on the DNA. TRBV21-1 is an annotated pseudogene. Input material: blood. The chain's CDR3 is CASSKVQGQEEETQYF. The CDR3 bases are TGTGCCAGCAGCAAAGTTCAGGGGCAGGAGGAAGAGACCCAGTACTTC.